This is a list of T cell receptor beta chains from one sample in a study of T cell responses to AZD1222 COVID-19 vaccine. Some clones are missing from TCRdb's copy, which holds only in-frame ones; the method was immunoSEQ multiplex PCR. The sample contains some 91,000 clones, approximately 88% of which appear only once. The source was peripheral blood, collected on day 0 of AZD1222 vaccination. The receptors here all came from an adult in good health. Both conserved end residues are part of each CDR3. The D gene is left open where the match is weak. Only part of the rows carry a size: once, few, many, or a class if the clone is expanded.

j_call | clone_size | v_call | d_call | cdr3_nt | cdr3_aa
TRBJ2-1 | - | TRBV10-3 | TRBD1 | TGTGCCATCAGTGAGTCGTCAGGGGGCTTCTACAATGAGCAGTTCTTC | CAISESSGGFYNEQFF
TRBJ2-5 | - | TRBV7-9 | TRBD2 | TGTGCCAGCAGCTCCCCTTTAGGACTAGCGGGGGGCGGAGAGACCCAGTACTTC | CASSSPLGLAGGGETQYF
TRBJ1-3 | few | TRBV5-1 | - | TGCGCCAGCAGCTATTCCGCCGGACCGGGGGCGGGAAACACCATATATTTT | CASSYSAGPGAGNTIYF
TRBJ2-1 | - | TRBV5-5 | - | TGTGCCAGCAGCTTGACAGGGCGGACCGCCACGGCCTACAATGAGCAGTTCTTC | CASSLTGRTATAYNEQFF
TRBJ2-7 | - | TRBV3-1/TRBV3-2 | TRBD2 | TGTGCCAGCAGCCAAGAAGCTACTAGCGGGAGTCTCTCCTACGAGCAGTACTTC | CASSQEATSGSLSYEQYF
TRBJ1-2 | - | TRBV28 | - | TGTGCCAGCAGTTTAACAGGTCGCTATGGCTACACCTTC | CASSLTGRYGYTF
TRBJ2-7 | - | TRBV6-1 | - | TGTGCCAGCAGTGGCCCGAGGGGTACAGGTGGGGGGATCTACGAGCAGTACTTC | CASSGPRGTGGGIYEQYF
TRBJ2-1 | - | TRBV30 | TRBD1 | TGTGCCTGGAGAAGCAGGGGGATCTTTTTCTACAATGAGCAGTTCTTC | CAWRSRGIFFYNEQFF
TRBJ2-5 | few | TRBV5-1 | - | TGCGCCAGCAGGTTTTCAGGAGGGGTGGTAGAGACCCAGTACTTC | CASRFSGGVVETQYF
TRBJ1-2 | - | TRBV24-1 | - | TGTGCCACCAGTGTTGGACCTAACTATGGCTACACCTTC | CATSVGPNYGYTF
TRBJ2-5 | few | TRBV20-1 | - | TGCAGTGCTAGGCCTTTGGAGACCCAGTACTTC | CSARPLETQYF
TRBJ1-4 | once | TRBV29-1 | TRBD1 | TGCAGCGTTGATGGGGGGACAGGGGCTGAAAAACTGTTTTTT | CSVDGGTGAEKLFF
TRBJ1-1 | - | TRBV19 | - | TGTGCCAGTATTCCCCGGAGGGAGGGGCCTGAAGCTTTCTTT | CASIPRREGPEAFF
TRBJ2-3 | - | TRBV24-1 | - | TGTGCCACCAGTGATAGTGACGGGAGTACACAGGATACGCAGTATTTT | CATSDSDGSTQDTQYF
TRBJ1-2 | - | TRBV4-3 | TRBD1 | TGCGCCAGCAGCCAAGTGGGGACAGGGACCGGCTACACCTTC | CASSQVGTGTGYTF
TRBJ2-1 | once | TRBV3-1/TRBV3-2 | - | TGTGCCAGCAGCCCTAAACTAGACAATGAGCAGTTCTTC | CASSPKLDNEQFF
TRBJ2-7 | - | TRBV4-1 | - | TGCGCCAGCAGCCAAGGATACAGCGAAATCTCCTACGAGCAGTACTTC | CASSQGYSEISYEQYF
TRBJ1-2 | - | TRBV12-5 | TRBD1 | TGTGCTAGTGGACTTTCCGGGACAGGGGGATATGGCTACACCTTC | CASGLSGTGGYGYTF
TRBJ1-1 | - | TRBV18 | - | TGTGCCAGCTCACCAGGGGGTAACACTGAAGCTTTCTTT | CASSPGGNTEAFF
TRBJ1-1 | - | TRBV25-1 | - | TGTGCCAGCAGTGTTACAGGTTACATGAACACTGAAGCTTTCTTT | CASSVTGYMNTEAFF
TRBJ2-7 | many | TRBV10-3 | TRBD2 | TGTGCCATCGGGACTAGCGGGAACTTGGGCGAGCAGTACTTC | CAIGTSGNLGEQYF
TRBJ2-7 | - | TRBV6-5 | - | TGTGCCAGCAGTTACGACGGGGGATTCACCTACGAGCAGTACTTC | CASSYDGGFTYEQYF
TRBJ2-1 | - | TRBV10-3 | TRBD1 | TGTGCCACCTCCGGGACAGAAAATAATGAGCAGTTCTTC | CATSGTENNEQFF
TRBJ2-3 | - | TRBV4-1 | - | TGCGCCAGCAGCCTGGGACAACCCATCTCGGATACGCAGTATTTT | CASSLGQPISDTQYF
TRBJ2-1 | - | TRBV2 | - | TGTGCCAGCAGTGTTTTGCGGACCTTCAATGAGCAGTTCTTC | CASSVLRTFNEQFF
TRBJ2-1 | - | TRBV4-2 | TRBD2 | TGTGCCAGCAGCCAGCGCCGAGGCACTAGCGGTAGCTCCTACAATGAGCAGTTCTTC | CASSQRRGTSGSSYNEQFF
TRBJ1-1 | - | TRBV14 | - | TGTGCCAGCAGCCAAGATCTAGGGGGGTCTGAAGCTTTCTTT | CASSQDLGGSEAFF
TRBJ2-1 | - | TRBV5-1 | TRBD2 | TGCGCCAGCAGCCCCACCGGGACTAGCGGGAGTCATGAGCAGTTCTTC | CASSPTGTSGSHEQFF
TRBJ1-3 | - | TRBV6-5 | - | TGTGCCAGCAGTTACTCGAATGCTGGAAACACCATATATTTT | CASSYSNAGNTIYF
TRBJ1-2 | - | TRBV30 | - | TGTGCCTGGAACATAGGGGCGCCCGGCTACACCTTC | CAWNIGAPGYTF
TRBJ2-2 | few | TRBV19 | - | TGTGCCAGTAGTAAACAGGGTTCGTCCGGGGAGCTGTTTTTT | CASSKQGSSGELFF
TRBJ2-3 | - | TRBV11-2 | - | TGTGCCAGCAGCTTAGGGGGGGCGGGGGCTCCCACAGATACGCAGTATTTT | CASSLGGAGAPTDTQYF
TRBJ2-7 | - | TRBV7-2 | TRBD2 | TGTGCCAGCAGCTCGGGACTAGCTGGAGCCTACGAGCAGTACTTC | CASSSGLAGAYEQYF